The rows below give T cell receptor beta chains drawn from one sample of a study of chemoradiotherapy in HPV16-positive cancers. The table came from immunoSEQ multiplex PCR; TCRdb's copy has only in-frame clones and leaves some out. The table shows about 8,400 clones, with around nine tenths occurring only once. Sequences were derived from tumor tissue, sampled from a patient who underwent chemoradiotherapy. The receptors come from a human donor with HPV-associated anogenital cancer. Each CDR3 is given with its conserved first and last residue. Fields, in order: D gene, J gene, V gene, CDR3 length, CDR3 protein. D genes are given only for firm matches.

. TRBJ2-3 TRBV5-1 12 CASSFSGNTQYF
TRBD1 TRBJ1-2 TRBV6-1 19 CASSESANGQGILTGGYTF
TRBD2 TRBJ2-3 TRBV2 16 CASRTVAGGPRDTQYF
TRBD1 TRBJ1-4 TRBV5-1 17 CASSQGQGAGAYEKLFF
. TRBJ1-5 TRBV4-2 19 CASSQEMASLQWSNQPQHF
. TRBJ1-2 TRBV10-3 12 CAISEYNGGYTF
. TRBJ1-3 TRBV30 16 CAWRWGRGGSGNTIYF
. TRBJ1-6 TRBV6-4 13 CASAGTPNSPLHF
. TRBJ2-1 TRBV7-2 13 CASSLGHNNEQFF
. TRBJ1-3 TRBV10-3 15 CAIGRQLSSGNTIYF
TRBD1 TRBJ1-1 TRBV6-1 14 CASSLTGQATEAFF
. TRBJ2-1 TRBV19 15 CASSGSGSGDNEQFF
. TRBJ1-1 TRBV7-8 14 CASSLVPGNTEAFF
TRBD1 TRBJ1-2 TRBV5-1 15 CASSPYTQGARGYTF
TRBD1 TRBJ1-3 TRBV28 15 CASSGGTGIGNTIYF
TRBD2 TRBJ2-1 TRBV11-2 15 CASGRGSGGYNEQFF
. TRBJ1-1 TRBV7-9 11 CASSRTQEAFF
. TRBJ2-4 TRBV12-5 15 CASGSWPVAKNIQYF
. TRBJ1-1 TRBV29-1 15 CSVTAQGQGTREAFF
. TRBJ1-1 TRBV7-9 15 CASSLRGTGNTEAFF
. TRBJ1-1 TRBV18 14 CASSRNTLNTEAFF
. TRBJ1-2 TRBV19 17 CASSSPDDRWGGYGYTF
. TRBJ2-1 TRBV6-5 13 CASMGTSYNEQFF
TRBD2 TRBJ2-6 TRBV5-6 18 CASSGPGGGFSGANVLTF
. TRBJ1-1 TRBV19 12 CATSTVGSEAFF
TRBD2 TRBJ2-7 TRBV11-2 15 CASSSDSGSSVEQYF
. TRBJ2-2 TRBV5-4 14 CASSLDSSAGELFF
. TRBJ1-5 TRBV30 13 CAWSALTNQPQHF
TRBD1 TRBJ1-6 TRBV2 15 CASSVSGQGNSPLHF
TRBD2 TRBJ2-5 TRBV15 17 CATQSGVRGGLQETQYF
. TRBJ2-7 TRBV20-1 11 CSATERLEQYF
. TRBJ2-7 TRBV9 15 CASSVAGGPSYEQYF
TRBD2 TRBJ2-2 TRBV19 16 CASSKRLAGASGELFF
. TRBJ1-6 TRBV7-9 14 CASSLGGLDSPLHF
. TRBJ2-5 TRBV15 15 CATSRDRSGTQTQYF